The clone carrying this TCR beta chain was observed many times. The sample is drawn from a study of T-cell reconstitution after alpha-beta-depleted transplantation in children. Preparation of the TCRbeta library was carried out with unique molecular identifiers. TCRdb ran MiXCR on the PCR reads and lists one entry per CDR3 protein. The top ten hold approximately 30% of the sample, which has a few hundred thousand distinct CDR3 sequences, over 40% seen once. The ends lost 2 bases at V and 6 bases at J; junction bases unmatched: 6. Germline values: CDR1 DFQATT, CDR2 SNEGSKA (reference sequence). This CDR3 has 15 amino acids.

The chain couples TRBV20-1 to TRBJ2-1; 11 bases fit TRBD2. The clonotype originates from a girl aged 2 to 9 with aplastic anemia, due to receive a stem cell transplant. The sequences come from PBMCs, collected before TCRalphabeta/CD19-depleted stem cell transplant. CDR3 loop: CSARWGTSGSNEQFF. The CDR3 nucleotides read TGCAGTGCTAGATGGGGCACTAGCGGGAGCAATGAGCAGTTCTTC.